A single sample is the source of the 26 T cell receptor beta chains below, sequenced in a study of tumor-infiltrating lymphocytes in primary liver carcinoma. The blood RNA (from unsorted whole blood) was obtained, and germline DNA was also extracted. With a constant-region primer, TCR beta cDNA was made from 500 ng of total RNA. Employing slightly modified ARM-PCR, three nested multiplex PCR rounds were run, and these gave rise to the TCR beta libraries. A C-beta reverse primer and TRBV1-TRBV30 forward primers served in each of the first two PCR rounds, at 9 to 11 cycles apiece. TCRdb fed the multiplex PCR reads into MiXCR, producing one record per CDR3 protein. The sample has 250,000 to 350,000 distinct CDR3 sequences, 50% to 60% seen once; the top ten hold about a sixth. What was sequenced was peripheral blood. These receptors were collected from a woman aged 25 to 45 with primary liver carcinoma and hepatitis B virus infection.

A remark on this clonotype: A junction boundary mismatches the germline segment, possibly from a read error. This chain joins TRBV4-3 and TRBJ2-2, with TRBD2 as a possible D gene (6 bases). This CDR3 has 15 amino acids. The germline V gene encodes CDR1 LGHNA and CDR2 YSLEER. The CDR3: CASGEEGSNTGEQLF. The CDR3 region has the DNA TGCGCCAGCGGGGAGGAGGGATCGAACACCGGGGAGCAGCTTTTT.

This rearrangement joins TRBV28 to TRBJ2-2, with D maybe TRBD2 (5 bases). V lost 6 bases, J lost 8 bases, and 10 bases lay in between. The CDR3 has 12 amino acids. Germline CDR1 reads MDHEN; CDR2 reads SYDVKM. The CDR3 coding sequence is TGTGCCAGCAGCAACGGGGAAGGGGAGCTGTTTTTT. It codes for CASSNGEGELFF.

The table lists this clonotype with a count of one. A junction end diverges from the germline sequence, so it may reflect a read error. The V gene is TRBV11-3, the J gene TRBJ2-3; 7 bases are a match to TRBD1. CDR3 length: 15 amino acids. From germline, CDR1 is SGHNT and CDR2 YENEEA. In DNA form, the CDR3 reads TGTACCAGCAGCCTAGATGGACAGGTCACGGATACGCAGTATTTT. Its translation: CTSSLDGQVTDTQYF.

V and J are TRBV29-1 and TRBJ1-1; the D is unclear. The germline CDR1 and CDR2 sequences are SQVTM and ANQGSEA. Between the trimmed V and J ends, which lost 6 bases and 0 bases, there was a span of 11 bases. The CDR3 runs to 13 residues. This CDR3 reads CSVRENVNTEAFF. The DNA of the CDR3 is TGCAGCGTCCGAGAGAACGTGAACACTGAAGCTTTCTTT.

This clonotype has only a few counts. This chain joins TRBV5-4 and TRBJ1-2; 11 bases agree with TRBD1. Germline lookup yields CDR1 SGHNT and CDR2 YYREEE (reference sequence). The CDR3 is made up of 15 amino acids. Trimming took 4 bases from V and 2 from J; bases not matched to a gene: 4. The CDR3 bases are TGTGCCAGCAGCCCAGGACAGGGGGCCAACTATGGCTACACCTTC. Translating gives CASSPGQGANYGYTF.

The J gene is TRBJ2-1, the V gene TRBV5-6, with TRBD2 as a possible D gene (6 bases). CDR3 length: 14 amino acids. The V gene lost 2 bases and the J gene lost 4 bases, with 10 bases spanning the gap. CDR1 is SGHDT, CDR2 YYEEEE, per germline. The CDR3 protein is CASSFGTLYNEQFF. In DNA, the CDR3 is TGTGCCAGCAGCTTCGGGACTCTTTACAATGAGCAGTTCTTC.

This clonotype was recorded a few times. This chain uses TRBV30 with TRBJ2-1; possibly TRBD1 or TRBD2 for D (5 bases each). Looked up from germline, CDR1 is GTSNPN and CDR2 is SVGIG (reference sequence). The CDR3 is 15 amino acids. The V end was cut by 4 bases, the J end by 3 bases, with 16 bases between. The DNA for the CDR3 is TGTGCCTGGACGGACCAAGGGACCAGCTACAATGAGCAGTTCTTC. Its translation: CAWTDQGTSYNEQFF.

The genes are TRBV24-1 and TRBJ2-5; tentatively, D is TRBD1 (7 bases). The V gene lost 1 base and the J gene lost 5 bases, with 13 bases spanning the gap. Germline loops: CDR1 KGHDR, CDR2 SFDVKD. The CDR3 is made up of 15 amino acids. The DNA of the CDR3 is TGTGCCACCAGTGATTTAGGAGGGGGCGCGGAGACCCAGTACTTC. As protein: CATSDLGGGAETQYF.

To note about this clonotype: Possible read error: a much larger clone is one base away. The chain carries TRBV29-1 and TRBJ1-1, with D tentatively TRBD1 (5 bases). V gave up 2 bases and J gave up 6 bases, with 25 bases separating them. Germline values: CDR1 SQVTM, CDR2 ANQGSEA. This CDR3 contains 17 residues. CDR3 region: CSVENSLLDNQFPEAFF. CDR3 in DNA: TGCAGCGTTGAAAACTCCCTCCTGGACAATCAATTCCCTGAAGCTTTCTTT.

The sample holds a few counts of this clonotype. One end of the junction does not line up with germline, which may come from a read error. The J gene is TRBJ2-3, the V gene TRBV11-2; 9 bases align to TRBD2. CDR3 size: 17 residues. Per germline, CDR1 SGHAT and CDR2 FQNNGV. This CDR3 is CASSRGGLAGCTDKQYF. The CDR3 DNA sequence: TGTGCCAGCAGCCGAGGGGGGCTAGCGGGATGCACAGATAAGCAGTATTTT.

This clonotype was counted once. Given a much more abundant clone one base away, this may be a read error. V usage is TRBV10-3 and J usage is TRBJ2-3; TRBD1 aligns across 7 bases. CDR1 is ENHRY and CDR2 is SYGVKD in the germline V gene. J gave up 8 bases and V 10 bases, and 9 bases lay outside the gene matches. The CDR3 consists of 12 residues. For the CDR3, the DNA is TGTGCCACCAGCGAAGGACAGGCTACGCAGTATTTT. This encodes CATSEGQATQYF.

The chain's CDR3 is CASSQQGNEQFF. The CDR3 DNA reads as TGTGCCAGCAGTCAACAGGGCAATGAGCAGTTCTTC. The J gene is TRBJ2-1, the V gene TRBV12-3 or TRBV12-4; the D gene is possibly TRBD1 (6 bases). Deletions cut 5 bases from V and 6 bases from J, with 8 bases between. The CDR3 is 12 amino acids.

The chain has TRBV14 and TRBJ2-5; TRBD2 aligns across 13 bases. V trimming: 3 bases; J trimming: 4 bases; junction bases outside the gene matches: 8. Germline V gene data show CDR1 as SGHDN and CDR2 as FVKESK. The CDR3 extends over 17 amino acids. DNA of the CDR3: TGTGCCAGCAGCCACGGGACTAGCGGGATTTTAGCAGAGACCCAGTACTTC. Protein: CASSHGTSGILAETQYF.

This clonotype was picked up a small number of times. The rearrangement links TRBV30 to TRBJ2-3; TRBD2 might be the D (6 bases). The CDR3 has 18 residues. Trimming stripped 2 bases from V and 6 bases from J, with 27 bases between. In germline, CDR1 is GTSNPN, CDR2 SVGIG (reference sequence). The DNA of the CDR3 is TGTGCCTGGAGTTTTCCCATTCGACTAGGAGGTTCATCCGATACGCAGTATTTT. Amino acids: CAWSFPIRLGGSSDTQYF.

At least ten counts were recorded for this clonotype. This rearrangement joins TRBV29-1 to TRBJ2-5; TRBD1 is a possible D gene (5 bases). Germline V CDR1 and CDR2: SQVTM, ANQGSEA. V was shortened by 7 bases and J by 4 bases, with 19 bases between the two germline ends. This CDR3 has 14 residues. The CDR3 coding sequence is TGCAGCGGGCGTGTGGGGCATTTAGTAGAGACCCAGTACTTC. It codes for CSGRVGHLVETQYF.

Details on this clonotype: The missing conserved phenylalanine or tryptophan at the end of this CDR3 makes a read error likely. Because the CDR3's place on the DNA is in doubt, the DNA is left out and the CDR3 is given as listed by TCRdb. The V gene is TRBV5-6, the J gene TRBJ1-4; no check of the table's D call, TRBD1, against the DNA was made. The CDR3 comprises 13 residues, both ends counted. Germline V gene data show CDR1 as SGHDT and CDR2 as YYEEEE. CDR3: CASSTGTGNLILS.

The J gene is TRBJ1-2, the V gene TRBV6-1, with 9 bases aligning to TRBD1. V shed 4 bases and J 4 bases; nucleotides not matched to a gene: 10. Germline assignment: CDR1 MNHNS and CDR2 SASEGT. The CDR3 extends over 16 amino acids. This CDR3 is CASSGKPGQGAYGYTF. The CDR3 DNA sequence: TGTGCCAGCAGTGGCAAGCCGGGACAGGGAGCCTATGGCTACACCTTC.

This clonotype was seen only once. The chain has TRBV12-3 or TRBV12-4 and TRBJ2-1; the match to TRBD1 covers 8 bases. After removal of 9 bases from V and 9 bases from J, the junction contained 16 bases not matched to a gene. The CDR3 length is 15 residues. The CDR3 sequence: CASSPAGTGSSEQFF. The CDR3, as DNA: TGTGCCAGTAGCCCTGCGGGGACAGGAAGCAGTGAGCAGTTCTTC.

This clonotype showed up many times. The rearrangement links TRBV6-1 to TRBJ1-1, with TRBD1 as a possible D gene (6 bases). Germline CDR1 is MNHNS and CDR2 is SASEGT. The V gene lost 6 bases and the J gene lost 5 bases, with 10 bases spanning the gap. The CDR3 length is 12 residues. The CDR3 sequence: CASRRQVTEAFF. The CDR3 DNA follows: TGTGCCAGCAGAAGACAGGTAACTGAAGCTTTCTTT.

This clonotype is a singleton in its sample. Since a much larger clone is just one base distant, this may be a read error. The chain joins TRBV4-1 to TRBJ1-5; 7 nucleotides align to TRBD1. V dropped 4 bases and J dropped 2; count of bases not matched to a gene: 2. The germline V gene has CDR1 MGHRA and CDR2 YSYEKL. The CDR3 consists of 14 residues. The CDR3, as DNA: TGCGCCAGCAGCCGGGGGACAGGCAATCAGCCCCAGCATTTT. Its protein product is CASSRGTGNQPQHF.

As for this clonotype: A read error may account for a junction end that differs from germline. The chain couples TRBV11-2 to TRBJ1-1; 7 positions match TRBD1. Germline CDR1 is SGHAT and CDR2 is FQNNGV. This CDR3 comprises 14 residues. As DNA, the CDR3 is TGTACCAGCATCGCTGACAGGGCCAACACTGAAGCTTTCTTT. Protein sequence: CTSIADRANTEAFF.

On this clonotype: Sequence at one end of the junction differs from germline and may be a read error. The chain combines TRBV7-9 with TRBJ1-1; tentative D call: TRBD1 (6 bases). The length of the CDR3 is 13 residues. CDR1 and CDR2 (germline): SEHNR, FQNEAQ (reference sequence). In DNA, the CDR3 is TGTGTCAGCAGCTATACAGGGTCCACTGAAGCTTTCTTT. As protein: CVSSYTGSTEAFF.

A remark on this clonotype: A read error may explain this, as a much larger clone is one base away. The chain combines TRBV12-3 or TRBV12-4 with TRBJ2-1; no clear D gene. Trimming removed 3 bases from V and 4 bases from J, with 10 bases in between. The CDR3 has 14 amino acids. The CDR3 DNA is TGTGCCAGCAGTTTTACTAACGGATACAATGAGCAGTTCTTC. Its translation is CASSFTNGYNEQFF.

In its sample, this clonotype was seen many times. Germline is not matched at one junction end, which may reflect a read error. The chain uses TRBV29-1 and TRBJ2-7; TRBD1 aligns across 9 bases. The CDR3 spans 14 residues. The germline gives CDR1 SQVTM, CDR2 ANQGSEA. CDR3 loop: CSVVGTGSSYGQYF. DNA of the CDR3: TGCAGCGTTGTCGGGACAGGGAGCTCCTACGGGCAGTACTTC.

This clonotype came up a few times. The V call is TRBV5-5, the J call TRBJ2-3, with TRBD1 matching over 7 bases. The germline gives CDR1 SGHKS, CDR2 YYEKEE (reference sequence). The length of the CDR3 is 14 residues. With V trimmed by 1 base and J by 2 bases, 1 base remained unmatched. CDR3: CASSLRGPTDTQYF. The CDR3 DNA is TGTGCCAGCAGCTTGAGGGGGCCCACAGATACGCAGTATTTT.

About this clonotype: At one end the junction does not follow the germline gene, possibly because of a read error. The gene calls are TRBV12-3 or TRBV12-4 and TRBJ1-2, with D possibly being TRBD1 (5 bases). The CDR3 totals 12 residues. CDR3 sequence: CTSSSGGTEYTF. In DNA, the CDR3 is TGTACCAGCAGTTCCGGCGGGACTGAATACACCTTC.